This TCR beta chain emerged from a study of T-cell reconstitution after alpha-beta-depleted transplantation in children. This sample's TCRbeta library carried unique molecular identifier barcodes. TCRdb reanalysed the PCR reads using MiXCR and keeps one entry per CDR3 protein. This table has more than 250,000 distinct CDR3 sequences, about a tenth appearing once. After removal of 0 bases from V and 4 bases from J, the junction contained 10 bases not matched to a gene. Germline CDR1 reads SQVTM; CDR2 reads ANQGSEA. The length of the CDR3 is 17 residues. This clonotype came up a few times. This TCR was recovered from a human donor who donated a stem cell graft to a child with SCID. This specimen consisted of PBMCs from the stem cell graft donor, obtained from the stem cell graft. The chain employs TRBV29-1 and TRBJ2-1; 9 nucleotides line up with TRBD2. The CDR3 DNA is TGCAGCGTTGAAGATCCTAGAGCGGGGGGCCCATACAATGAGCAGTTCTTC. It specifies CSVEDPRAGGPYNEQFF.